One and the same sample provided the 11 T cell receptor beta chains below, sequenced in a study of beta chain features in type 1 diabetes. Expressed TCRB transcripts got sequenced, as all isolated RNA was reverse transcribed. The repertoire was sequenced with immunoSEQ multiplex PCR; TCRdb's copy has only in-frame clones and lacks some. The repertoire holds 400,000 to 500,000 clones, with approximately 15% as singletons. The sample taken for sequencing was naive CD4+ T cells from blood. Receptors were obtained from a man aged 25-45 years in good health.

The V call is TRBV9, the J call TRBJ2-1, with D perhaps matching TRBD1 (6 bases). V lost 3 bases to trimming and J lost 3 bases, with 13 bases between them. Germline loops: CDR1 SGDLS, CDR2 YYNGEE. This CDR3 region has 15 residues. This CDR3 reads CASSAPGTNYNEQFF. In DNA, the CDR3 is TGTGCCAGCAGCGCACCCGGGACAAACTACAATGAGCAGTTCTTC.

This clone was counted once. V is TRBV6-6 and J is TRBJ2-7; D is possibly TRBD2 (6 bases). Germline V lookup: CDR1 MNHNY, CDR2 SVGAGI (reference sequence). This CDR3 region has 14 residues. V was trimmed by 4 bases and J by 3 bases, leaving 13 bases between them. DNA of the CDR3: TGTGCCAGCAGTTCGATTGGGGGGAGCTACGAGCAGTACTTC. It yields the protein CASSSIGGSYEQYF.

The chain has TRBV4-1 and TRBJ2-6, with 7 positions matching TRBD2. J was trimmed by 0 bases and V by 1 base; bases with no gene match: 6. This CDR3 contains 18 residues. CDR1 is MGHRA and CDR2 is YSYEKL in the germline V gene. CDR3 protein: CASSQVVGRNSGANVLTF. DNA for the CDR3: TGCGCCAGCAGCCAAGTCGTCGGGAGGAACTCTGGGGCCAACGTCCTGACTTTC.

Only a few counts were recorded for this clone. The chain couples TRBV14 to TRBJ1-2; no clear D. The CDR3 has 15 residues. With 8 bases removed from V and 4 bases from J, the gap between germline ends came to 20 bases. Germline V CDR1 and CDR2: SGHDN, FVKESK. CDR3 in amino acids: CASAGLISGSYGYTF. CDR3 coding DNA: TGTGCCAGCGCGGGTTTAATTTCGGGAAGCTATGGCTACACCTTC.

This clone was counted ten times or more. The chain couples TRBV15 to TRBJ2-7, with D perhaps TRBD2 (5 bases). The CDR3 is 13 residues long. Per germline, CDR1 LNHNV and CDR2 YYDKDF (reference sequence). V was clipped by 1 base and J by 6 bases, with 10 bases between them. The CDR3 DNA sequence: TGTGCCACCAGCAGAGGAGGGCCCCGCGAGCAGTACGTC. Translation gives CATSRGGPREQYV.

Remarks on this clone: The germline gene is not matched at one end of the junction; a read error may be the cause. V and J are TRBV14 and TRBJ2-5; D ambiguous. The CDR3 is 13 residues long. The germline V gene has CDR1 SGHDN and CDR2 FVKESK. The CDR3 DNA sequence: TGTGCCAGCAGCCTCTCTAGAAAAGAGGCCCAGTACTTC. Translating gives CASSLSRKEAQYF.

CDR3 region: CASSLREETQYF. CDR3 DNA sequence: TGTGCCAGCAGCTTAAGGGAAGAGACCCAGTACTTC. J is TRBJ2-5 and V is TRBV7-2; D is unclear. CDR3 length: 12 residues. Germline V lookup: CDR1 SGHTA, CDR2 FQGNSA. With 2 bases removed from V and 3 bases from J, the gap between germline ends came to 4 bases.

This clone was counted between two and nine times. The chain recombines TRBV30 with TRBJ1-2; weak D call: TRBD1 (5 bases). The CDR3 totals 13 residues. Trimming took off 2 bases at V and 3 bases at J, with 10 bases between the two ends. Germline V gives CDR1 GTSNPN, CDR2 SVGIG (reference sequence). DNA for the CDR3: TGTGCCTGGAGTACGCGGGGCTACTATGGCTACACCTTC. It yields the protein CAWSTRGYYGYTF.

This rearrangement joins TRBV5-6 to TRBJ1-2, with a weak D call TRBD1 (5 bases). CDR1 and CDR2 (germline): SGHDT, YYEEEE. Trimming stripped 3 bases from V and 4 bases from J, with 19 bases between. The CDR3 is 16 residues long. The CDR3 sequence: CASSSLRKTVSYGYTF. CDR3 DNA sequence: TGTGCCAGCAGCTCCCTCCGTAAGACAGTCAGCTATGGCTACACCTTC. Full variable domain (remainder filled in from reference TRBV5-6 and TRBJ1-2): DAGVTQSPTHLIKTRGQQVTLRCSPKSGHDTVSWYQQALGQGPQFIFQYYEEEERQRGNFPDRFSGHQFPNYSSELNVNALLLGDSALYLCASSSLRKTVSYGYTFGSGTRLTVV.

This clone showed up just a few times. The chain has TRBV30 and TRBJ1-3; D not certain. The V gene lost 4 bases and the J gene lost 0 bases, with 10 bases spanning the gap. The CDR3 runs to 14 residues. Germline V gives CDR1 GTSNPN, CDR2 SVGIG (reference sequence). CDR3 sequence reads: CAWNPGLSGNTIYF. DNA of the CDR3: TGTGCCTGGAATCCGGGTCTCTCTGGAAACACCATATATTTT.

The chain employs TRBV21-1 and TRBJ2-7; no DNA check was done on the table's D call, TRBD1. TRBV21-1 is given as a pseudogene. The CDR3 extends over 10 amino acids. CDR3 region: CARWGPEQYV. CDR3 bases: TGTGCCAGGTGGGGCCCCGAGCAGTACGTC.